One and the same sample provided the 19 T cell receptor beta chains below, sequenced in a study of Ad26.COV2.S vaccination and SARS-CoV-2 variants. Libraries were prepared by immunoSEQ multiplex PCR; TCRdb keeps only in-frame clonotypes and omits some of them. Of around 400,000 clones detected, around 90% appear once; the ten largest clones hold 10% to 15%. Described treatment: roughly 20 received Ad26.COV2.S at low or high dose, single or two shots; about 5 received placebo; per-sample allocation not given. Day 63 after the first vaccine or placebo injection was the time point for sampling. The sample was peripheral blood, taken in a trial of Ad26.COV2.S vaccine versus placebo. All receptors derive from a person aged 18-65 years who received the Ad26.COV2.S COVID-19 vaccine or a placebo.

The CDR3, as DNA: TGTGCCACCAGCGGAGGCCCCAGGGGGCTATACACCGGGGAGCTGTTTTTT. This gives the protein CATSGGPRGLYTGELFF. The rearrangement links TRBV15 to TRBJ2-2; 8 bases fit TRBD1. Germline lookup yields CDR1 LNHNV and CDR2 YYDKDF (reference sequence). V was pared by 5 bases and J by 3 bases, with 11 bases of the junction left unmatched. This CDR3 comprises 17 residues.

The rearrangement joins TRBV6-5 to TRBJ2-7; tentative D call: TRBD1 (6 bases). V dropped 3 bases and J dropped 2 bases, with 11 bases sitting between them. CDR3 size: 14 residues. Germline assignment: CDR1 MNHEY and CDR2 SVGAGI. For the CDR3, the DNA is TGTGCCAGCAGTTATGCACAGGGAACCTACGAGCAGTACTTC. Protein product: CASSYAQGTYEQYF.

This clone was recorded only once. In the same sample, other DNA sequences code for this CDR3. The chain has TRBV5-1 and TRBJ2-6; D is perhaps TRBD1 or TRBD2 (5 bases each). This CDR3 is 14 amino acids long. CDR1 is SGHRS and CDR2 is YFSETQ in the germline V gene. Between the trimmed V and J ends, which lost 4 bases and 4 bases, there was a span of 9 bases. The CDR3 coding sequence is TGCGCCAGCAGCCTAGGGGACGGGGCCAACGTCCTGACTTTC. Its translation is CASSLGDGANVLTF.

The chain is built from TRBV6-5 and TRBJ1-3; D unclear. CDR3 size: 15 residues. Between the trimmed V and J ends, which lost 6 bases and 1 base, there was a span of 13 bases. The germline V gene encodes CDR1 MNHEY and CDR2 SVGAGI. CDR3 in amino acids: CASSPGPLSGNTIYF. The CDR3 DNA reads TGTGCCAGCAGCCCCGGGCCATTATCTGGAAACACCATATATTTT.

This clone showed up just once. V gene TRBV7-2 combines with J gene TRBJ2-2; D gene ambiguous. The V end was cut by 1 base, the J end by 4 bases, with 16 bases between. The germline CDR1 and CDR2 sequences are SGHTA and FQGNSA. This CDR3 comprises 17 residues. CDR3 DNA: TGTGCCAGCAGCTTAGGTTTGAGTGGTAGGGTCACCGGGGAGCTGTTTTTT. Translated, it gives CASSLGLSGRVTGELFF. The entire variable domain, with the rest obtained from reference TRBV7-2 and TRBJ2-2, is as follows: GAGVSQSPSNKVTEKGKDVELRCDPISGHTALYWYRQSLGQGLEFLIYFQGNSAPDKSGLPSDRFSAERTGGSVSTLTIQRTQQEDSAVYLCASSLGLSGRVTGELFFGEGSRLTVL.

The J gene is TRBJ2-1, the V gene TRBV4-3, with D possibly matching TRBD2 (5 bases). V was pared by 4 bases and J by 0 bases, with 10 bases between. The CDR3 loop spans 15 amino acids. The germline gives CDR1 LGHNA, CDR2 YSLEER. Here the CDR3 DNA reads TGCGCCAGCAGCCGGAGGAGGAGCTCCTACAATGAGCAGTTCTTC. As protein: CASSRRRSSYNEQFF.

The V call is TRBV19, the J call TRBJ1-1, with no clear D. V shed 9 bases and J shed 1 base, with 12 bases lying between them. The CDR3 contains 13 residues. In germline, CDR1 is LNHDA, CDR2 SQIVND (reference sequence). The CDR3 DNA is TGTGCCAGCCTACAGCGGGGGAACACTGAAGCTTTCTTT. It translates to CASLQRGNTEAFF.

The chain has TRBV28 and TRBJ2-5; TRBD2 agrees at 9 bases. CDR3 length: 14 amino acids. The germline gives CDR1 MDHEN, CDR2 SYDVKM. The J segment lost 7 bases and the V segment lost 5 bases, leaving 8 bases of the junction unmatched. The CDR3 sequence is CASSGSGRTGTQYF. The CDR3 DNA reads TGTGCCAGCAGTGGTAGCGGGAGAACCGGGACCCAGTACTTC.

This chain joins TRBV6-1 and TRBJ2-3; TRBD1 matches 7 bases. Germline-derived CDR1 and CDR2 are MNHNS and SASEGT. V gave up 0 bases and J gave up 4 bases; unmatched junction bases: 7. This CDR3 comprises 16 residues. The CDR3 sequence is CASSEAEPGGPDTQYF. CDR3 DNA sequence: TGTGCCAGCAGTGAAGCCGAGCCAGGGGGACCAGATACGCAGTATTTT.

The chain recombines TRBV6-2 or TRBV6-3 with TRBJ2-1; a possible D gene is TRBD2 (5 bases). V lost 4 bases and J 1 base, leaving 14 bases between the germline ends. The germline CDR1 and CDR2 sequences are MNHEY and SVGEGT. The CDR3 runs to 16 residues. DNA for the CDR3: TGTGCCAGCAGTTGGACTGGTAAAACTTCCTACAATGAGCAGTTCTTC. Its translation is CASSWTGKTSYNEQFF.

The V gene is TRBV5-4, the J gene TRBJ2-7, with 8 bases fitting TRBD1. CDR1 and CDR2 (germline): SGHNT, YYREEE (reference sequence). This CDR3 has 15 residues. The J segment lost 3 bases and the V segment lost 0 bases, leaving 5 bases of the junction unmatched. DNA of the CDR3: TGTGCCAGCAGCTTGGGGGGGACAGGCCGCTACGAGCAGTACTTC. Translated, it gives CASSLGGTGRYEQYF.

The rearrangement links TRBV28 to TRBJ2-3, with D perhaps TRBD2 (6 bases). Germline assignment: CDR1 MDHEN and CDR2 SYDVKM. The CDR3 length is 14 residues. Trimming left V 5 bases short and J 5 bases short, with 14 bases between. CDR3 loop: CASSRLEIVDTQYF. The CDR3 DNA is TGTGCCAGCAGTCGACTAGAGATCGTAGATACGCAGTATTTT.

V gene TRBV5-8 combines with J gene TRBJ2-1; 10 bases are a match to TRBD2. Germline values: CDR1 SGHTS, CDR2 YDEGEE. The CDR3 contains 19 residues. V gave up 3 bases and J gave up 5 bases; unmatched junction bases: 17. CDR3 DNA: TGTGCCAGCAGCTACGGACTTCGACTAGCGGGTTTGCGTGACAATGAGCAGTTCTTC. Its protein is CASSYGLRLAGLRDNEQFF.

CDR3 sequence (DNA): TGCGCCAGCAGCTTTGCTAGCGGCGGTGAGCAGTACTTC. It yields the protein CASSFASGGEQYF. The chain couples TRBV5-1 to TRBJ2-7; 7 bases are shared with TRBD2. V trimming: 2 bases; J trimming: 7 bases; junction bases outside the gene matches: 6. The CDR3 is 13 residues long. Germline assignment: CDR1 SGHRS and CDR2 YFSETQ.

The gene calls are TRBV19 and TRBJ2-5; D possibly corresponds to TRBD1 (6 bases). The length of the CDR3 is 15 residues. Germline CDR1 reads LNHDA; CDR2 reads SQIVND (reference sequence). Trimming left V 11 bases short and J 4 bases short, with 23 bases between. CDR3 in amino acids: CAGLWTDPPGETQYF. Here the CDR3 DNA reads TGTGCCGGCCTATGGACAGACCCTCCCGGAGAGACCCAGTACTTC.

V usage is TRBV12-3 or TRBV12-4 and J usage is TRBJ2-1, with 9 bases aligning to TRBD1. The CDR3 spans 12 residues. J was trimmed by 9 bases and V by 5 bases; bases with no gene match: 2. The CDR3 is CASSVTGGEQFF. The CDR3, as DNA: TGTGCCAGCAGTGTGACAGGGGGTGAGCAGTTCTTC.

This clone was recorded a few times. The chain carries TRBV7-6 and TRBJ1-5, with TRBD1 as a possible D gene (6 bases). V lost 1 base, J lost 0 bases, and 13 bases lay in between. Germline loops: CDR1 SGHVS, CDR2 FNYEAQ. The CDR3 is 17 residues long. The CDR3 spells CASSLDVWTVSNQPQHF. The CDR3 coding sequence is TGTGCCAGCAGCTTAGATGTATGGACAGTTAGCAATCAGCCCCAGCATTTT.

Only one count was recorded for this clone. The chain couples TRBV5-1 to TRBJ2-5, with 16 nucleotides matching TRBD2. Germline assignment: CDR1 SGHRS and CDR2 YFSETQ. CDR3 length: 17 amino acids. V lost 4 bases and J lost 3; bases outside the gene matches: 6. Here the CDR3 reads CASSPGTSGRGEETQYF. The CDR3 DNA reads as TGCGCCAGCAGCCCCGGGACTAGCGGGAGGGGTGAAGAGACCCAGTACTTC.

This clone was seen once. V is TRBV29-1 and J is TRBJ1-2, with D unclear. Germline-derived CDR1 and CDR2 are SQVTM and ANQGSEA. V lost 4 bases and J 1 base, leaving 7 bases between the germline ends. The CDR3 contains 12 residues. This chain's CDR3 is CSVVMDNYGYTF. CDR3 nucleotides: TGCAGCGTTGTCATGGATAACTATGGCTACACCTTC.